These T cell receptor beta chains were read from a single sample in a study of radiation and T cells in renal cell carcinoma. TCRdb's copy holds only in-frame clones and misses some; the assay was immunoSEQ multiplex PCR. Seen here are around 170,000 clones, less than 90% observed once, and the top ten hold around 10%. The sample was blood, taken from a patient whose treatment included radiotherapy and nephrectomy. The receptors were sampled from a woman aged 50 to 60 with renal cell carcinoma. Both conserved end residues are part of each CDR3. Fields, in order: V gene, D gene, CDR3 protein. D genes are given only for firm matches.

TRBV4-3 NA CASSQVGRLSAVPYNEQFF
TRBV19 TRBD1 CASNDRGPYNEQFF
TRBV15 TRBD1 CATNLGQGIGTEAFF
TRBV2 TRBD2 CASNKGSGGRNTGELFF
TRBV7-2 NA CASTEVTEAFF
TRBV6-6 NA CASSYLTDQYF
TRBV19 NA CASSIGKTAFYEQYF
TRBV6-1 TRBD2 CASSEGLAGPYQQFF
TRBV5-4 TRBD1 CASSPQGAPHGYTF
TRBV19 NA CASSSPGATNEKLFF
TRBV30 TRBD1 CAWRVRRDRDYEQYF
TRBV30 NA CAWRENREGTEAFF
TRBV19 TRBD1 CASSSTQDRVNQPQHF
TRBV12-2 NA CASRFKYSNQPQHF
TRBV28 NA CASIFGAGRDGYTF
TRBV10-2 TRBD2 CASGTSGGADTQYF
TRBV2 NA CASSELISGNTIYF
TRBV6-5 NA CASSTFRGATEAFF
TRBV7-9 TRBD2 CASSPKRGGTDTQYF
TRBV6-5 NA CASSYSLGRARGYTF
TRBV6-6 TRBD1 CASSYAGGGEAFF
TRBV28 TRBD1 CASSLSQTGSIYF
TRBV7-2 TRBD1 CASSSPHYRGRQETQYF
TRBV18 NA CASSPISTRGGEQYF
TRBV4-3 TRBD1 CASSQDSPRRQGAPGANVLTF
TRBV9 NA CASSVLGGNTGELFF
TRBV4-1 NA CASSQLDLIVAGELFF
TRBV6-4 TRBD1 CASKVTGDSGTQYF
TRBV11-1 NA CASSRGTEAFF
TRBV7-9 NA CASSLRSQSRRLSSEAFF
TRBV9 TRBD1 CASSTRTGYNSPLHF
TRBV23-1 NA CASSHSQDNQPQHF
TRBV5-4 TRBD2 CASSHGGRGGSGELFF
TRBV2 NA CASRGPVEEKLFF
TRBV19 NA CASSSLGGEKLFF
TRBV7-2 NA CASSLAGAQETQYF
TRBV30 NA CAWRAGPNQPQHF
TRBV7-2 NA CASSLAAQFAETQYF
TRBV7-2 TRBD2 CASSPASGVQETQYF
TRBV5-1 TRBD1 CASRGTGGPQETQYF
TRBV6-5 NA CATRPPSNTGELFF
TRBV5-1 TRBD1 CASSFLGGTGFTDTQYF
TRBV5-1 NA CASSSLTGDTEAFF
TRBV5-1 NA CASSLAGEYGYTF
TRBV19 TRBD2 CASSAGLVDTQYF
TRBV14 TRBD1 CASSRSGGWSPLHF
TRBV5-1 NA CASSLEGITDTQYF
TRBV6-5 NA CASRVSGFGQPQHF
TRBV21-1 NA CASSKGRTGWNTIYF